The TCR beta chain under discussion was sequenced for a study of shared clonotypes between healthy human individuals. V was trimmed by 8 bases and J by 2 bases, leaving 9 bases between them. The length of the CDR3 is 12 residues. CDR1 and CDR2 from the germline V gene are LNHDA and SQIVND (reference sequence). This clone was observed a single time. Clones were read by immunoSEQ multiplex PCR, and TCRdb kept only the in-frame ones, dropping some. The sample comprises roughly 1,000,000 clones, about 84% of which are singletons, and 0.5% to 0.65% rests with the top ten. The chain employs TRBV19 and TRBJ2-5; D uncertain. The clonotype originates from a man aged 18 to 30 in good health. Some clones in this sample may be carry-over from other donors' samples. Sequencing input: memory CD4+ T cells from PBMCs. Noted subset: CD45RA-negative fraction. Here the CDR3 DNA reads TGTGCCAGTCTGGACCGACAAGAGACCCAGTACTTC. Translating gives CASLDRQETQYF.